A single sample is the source of the 20 T cell receptor beta chains below, sequenced in a study of T-cell reconstitution after alpha-beta-depleted transplantation in children. The TCRbeta library was prepared with unique molecular identifiers. TCRdb itself ran the PCR reads through MiXCR, one entry per CDR3 protein. Here the sample spans around 270,000 distinct CDR3 sequences, roughly 9.1% being singletons. The source was PBMCs, collected before TCRalphabeta/CD19-depleted stem cell transplant. Source of these receptors: a boy less than two years old with acute myeloid leukemia, due to receive a stem cell transplant.

This clonotype was seen many times. The rearrangement joins TRBV20-1 to TRBJ2-7; 8 positions match TRBD2. Germline V lookup: CDR1 DFQATT, CDR2 SNEGSKA (reference sequence). The CDR3 sequence is 14 residues long. The trim removed 4 bases at V and 5 bases at J, leaving 10 bases unmatched. The CDR3 coding sequence is TGCAGTGCTAACCCAGGGACTAGACGAAACGAGCAGTACTTC. Translating it yields CSANPGTRRNEQYF.

This clonotype was counted at least ten times. This sequence joins TRBV5-1 and TRBJ2-7, with 8 bases aligning to TRBD2. The CDR3 contains 13 residues. Per germline, CDR1 SGHRS and CDR2 YFSETQ. V lost 4 bases to trimming and J lost 6 bases; unmatched junction nucleotides: 6. The CDR3 protein is CASSDSGMGEQYF. Written as DNA, the CDR3 is TGCGCCAGCAGCGATAGCGGGATGGGCGAGCAGTACTTC.

This clonotype was counted at least ten times. The chain carries TRBV6-5 and TRBJ1-2, with D perhaps TRBD1 (5 bases). This CDR3 comprises 15 residues. Germline CDR1 reads MNHEY; CDR2 reads SVGAGI. The V end lost 1 base, the J end lost 5 bases, and 14 bases lay between the germline ends. The CDR3 coding sequence is TGTGCCAGCAGTTACTTGCAGGGTGGGACTTATGGCTACACCTTC. It specifies CASSYLQGGTYGYTF.

This clonotype was detected many times. V gene TRBV2 combines with J gene TRBJ2-1, with a weak D call TRBD2 (6 bases). Germline CDR1 SNHLY, CDR2 FYNNEI. This CDR3 is 15 amino acids long. The V and J ends lost 1 base and 9 bases respectively, with 16 bases between them. DNA of the CDR3: TGTGCCAGCAGTGAAGATCTCGCTAGCGAGGCTGAGCAGTTCTTC. Encoded protein: CASSEDLASEAEQFF.

This clonotype was seen many times. V and J are TRBV28 and TRBJ2-1; TRBD1 is a possible D gene (5 bases). Per germline, CDR1 MDHEN and CDR2 SYDVKM. There are 10 residues in the CDR3. V lost 6 bases and J lost 10, with 7 bases in between. The CDR3: CASRRGEQFF. CDR3 bases: TGTGCCAGCAGAAGGGGCGAGCAGTTCTTC.

The sample holds a few counts of this clonotype. CDR3 region: CASSMTGAGELFF. The DNA of the CDR3 is TGTGCCAGCAGCATGACAGGGGCCGGGGAGCTGTTTTTT. The gene calls are TRBV7-6 and TRBJ2-2, with TRBD1 matching 8 bases. CDR3 size: 13 residues. Germline lookup yields CDR1 SGHVS and CDR2 FNYEAQ. The trim removed 5 bases at V and 6 bases at J, leaving 2 bases unmatched. The whole variable domain, filled in from reference TRBV7-6 and TRBJ2-2, reads GAGVSQSPRYKVTKRGQDVALRCDPISGHVSLYWYRQALGQGPEFLTYFNYEAQQDKSGLPNDRFSAERPEGSISTLTIQRTEQRDSAMYRCASSMTGAGELFFGEGSRLTVL.

There are many counts of this clonotype. The chain carries TRBV27 and TRBJ1-2; tentative D call: TRBD1 (6 bases). This CDR3 region has 14 residues. The V end lost 3 bases, the J end lost 4 bases, and 12 bases lay between the germline ends. Germline lookup yields CDR1 MNHEY and CDR2 SMNVEV (reference sequence). DNA for the CDR3: TGTGCCAGCAGTTTCAGGGGACCTTCCTATGGCTACACCTTC. Amino acids: CASSFRGPSYGYTF.

Turning to this clonotype: This may stem from a read error, because a much larger clone lies one nucleotide away. The chain carries TRBV6-1 and TRBJ2-7; a possible D gene is TRBD2 (6 bases). Germline V gene lookup returns CDR1 MNHNS and CDR2 SASEGT. The CDR3 covers 15 residues. CDR3 in DNA: TGTGCCAGCAGTGAAGTAGAGGGACTGGTCTACGACCAGTACTTC. It translates to CASSEVEGLVYDQYF.

The CDR3 DNA follows: TGTGCCAGCAGCTTAGTATGGGGGGTGACAGGGACCTACGAGCAGTACTTC. Translated, it gives CASSLVWGVTGTYEQYF. The V gene is TRBV7-8, the J gene TRBJ2-7; weak D call: TRBD1 (7 bases). Germline values: CDR1 SGHVS, CDR2 FQNEAQ. CDR3 length: 17 amino acids. V lost 1 base, J lost 2 bases, and 18 bases lay in between. Looking up the rest from reference TRBV7-8 and TRBJ2-7 gives the full variable domain: GAGVSQSPRYKVAKRGQDVALRCDPISGHVSLFWYQQALGQGPEFLTYFQNEAQLDKSGLPSDRFFAERPEGSVSTLKIQRTQQEDSAVYLCASSLVWGVTGTYEQYFGPGTRLTVT.

The rearrangement uses TRBV28 and TRBJ1-5; tentative D call: TRBD1 (5 bases). This CDR3 contains 15 residues. CDR1 and CDR2 (germline): MDHEN, SYDVKM. The V and J ends lost 4 bases and 6 bases respectively, with 16 bases between them. The CDR3 nucleotides are TGTGCCAGCAGTTGGGACGCCAGGTATACTCAGCCCCAGCATTTT. Amino acid sequence: CASSWDARYTQPQHF. The full variable domain, rest sourced from reference TRBV28 and TRBJ1-5, is DVKVTQSSRYLVKRTGEKVFLECVQDMDHENMFWYRQDPGLGLRLIYFSYDVKMKEKGDIPEGYSVSREKKERFSLILESASTNQTSMYLCASSWDARYTQPQHFGDGTRLSIL.

The genes are TRBV13 and TRBJ1-4; tentatively, D is TRBD1 (5 bases). Germline CDR1 reads PRHDT; CDR2 reads FYEKMQ (reference sequence). The CDR3 has 13 residues. V was shortened by 3 bases and J by 8 bases, with 10 bases between the two germline ends. CDR3 residues: CASSFREREKLFF. CDR3 in DNA: TGTGCCAGCAGCTTCAGGGAGAGAGAAAAACTGTTTTTT.

This clonotype was detected ten times or more. The chain carries TRBV10-3 and TRBJ2-3, with D unresolved. This CDR3 has 12 amino acids. The germline gives CDR1 ENHRY, CDR2 SYGVKD. V was trimmed by 10 bases and J by 2 bases, leaving 10 bases between them. The CDR3 region has the DNA TGTGCCACCACGGGTTTCACAGATACGCAGTATTTT. Translation gives CATTGFTDTQYF.

About this clonotype: This could be a read error, since a much larger clone is one nucleotide away. The rearrangement links TRBV5-1 to TRBJ1-4; TRBD1 might be the D (5 bases). Germline values: CDR1 SGHRS, CDR2 YFSETQ. The CDR3 has 16 amino acids. V was pared by 2 bases and J by 7 bases, with 18 bases between. The CDR3 DNA reads TGCGCCAGCAGCTTCTGGGGGTTGGAGGCCGGTGAAAAACTGTTTTTT. Protein: CASSFWGLEAGEKLFF.

This clonotype was found many times. The chain links TRBV7-2 to TRBJ2-5; D tentatively reads TRBD1 or TRBD2 (5 bases each). The CDR3 covers 15 residues. V shed 5 bases and J shed 1 base, with 14 bases lying between them. Looked up from germline, CDR1 is SGHTA and CDR2 is FQGNSA. The CDR3 region has the DNA TGTGCCAGCAGCGTCAGAGGGACCACCCAAGAGACCCAGTACTTC. This translates into CASSVRGTTQETQYF.

At least ten counts were recorded for this clonotype. The chain couples TRBV3-1 to TRBJ1-1; 9 nucleotides agree with TRBD1. V shed 3 bases and J 0 bases; nucleotides not matched to a gene: 8. The CDR3 length is 17 residues. Germline values: CDR1 LGHDT, CDR2 YNNKEL (reference sequence). The CDR3 nucleotides read TGTGCCAGCAGCCAGGGGACAGGGCTGAAGTTGAACACTGAAGCTTTCTTT. It translates to CASSQGTGLKLNTEAFF.

This clonotype was counted at least ten times. The rearrangement links TRBV20-1 to TRBJ2-2, with 7 bases aligning to TRBD1. Looked up from germline, CDR1 is DFQATT and CDR2 is SNEGSKA (reference sequence). The CDR3 has 18 amino acids. With V trimmed by 0 bases and J by 0 bases, 10 bases remained unmatched. The CDR3 spells CSARDASTGKTNTGELFF. In DNA form, the CDR3 reads TGCAGTGCTAGAGACGCCTCGACAGGGAAAACGAACACCGGGGAGCTGTTTTTT.

About this clonotype: A single base separates this from a much larger clone, so it may be a read error. Because the CDR3 is missing its conserved closing phenylalanine or tryptophan, this is likely a read error. The chain is built from TRBV9 and TRBJ2-1; TRBD2 matches 14 bases. Trimming removed 3 bases from V and 5 bases from J; junction bases left unmatched: 4. From germline, CDR1 is SGDLS and CDR2 YYNGEE. This CDR3 spans 16 amino acids. CDR3 region: CASSGGLAGAHNEQFC. The CDR3 coding sequence is TGTGCCAGCAGCGGGGGACTAGCGGGAGCTCACAATGAGCAGTTCTGC.

At least ten counts were recorded for this clonotype. This chain joins TRBV5-8 and TRBJ2-5, with TRBD1 matching over 11 bases. This CDR3 comprises 14 residues. Trimming removed 2 bases from V and 4 bases from J; junction bases left unmatched: 1. Germline CDR1 and CDR2: SGHTS and YDEGEE. The CDR3 region has the DNA TGTGCCAGCAGCTTTGGGACAGGGGGAGAGACCCAGTACTTC. Its translation: CASSFGTGGETQYF. The whole variable domain, remainder taken from reference TRBV5-8 and TRBJ2-5, is EAGVTQSPTHLIKTRGQQATLRCSPISGHTSVYWYQQALGLGLQFLLWYDEGEERNRGNFPPRFSGRQFPNYSSELNVNALELEDSALYLCASSFGTGGETQYFGPGTRLLVL.

This clonotype was seen many times. The chain carries TRBV28 and TRBJ2-7; the D gene is possibly TRBD2 (5 bases). The CDR3 has 14 amino acids. Deletions cut 11 bases from V and 5 bases from J, with 22 bases between. CDR1 is MDHEN, CDR2 SYDVKM, per germline. The CDR3 DNA is TGTGCCGCCCAATCCGGGGTACTTCCCCACGAGCAGTACTTC. This encodes CAAQSGVLPHEQYF.

This clonotype was seen at least ten times. The chain carries TRBV25-1 and TRBJ2-7, with D maybe TRBD1 (5 bases). The CDR3 contains 14 residues. Germline CDR1 MGHDK, CDR2 SYGVNS. V was shortened by 4 bases and J by 2 bases, with 12 bases between the two germline ends. The CDR3 DNA follows: TGTGCCAGCAGTGGGGGCAGGGCCCCCTACGAGCAGTACTTC. Protein product: CASSGGRAPYEQYF.